This is a list of T cell receptor beta chains from one sample in a study of shared clonotypes between healthy human individuals. The assay was immunoSEQ multiplex PCR, and TCRdb's table has in-frame clones only and misses some. The table lists nearly 750,000 clones, 72% of them singletons. The sample comprised memory CD4+ T cells sorted from blood. These receptors all come from a woman aged 25 to 45 in good health. Each CDR3 is given with its conserved first and last residue. The D gene is left open where the match is weak. A row's size may be missing; if present it is once, few, many or a size class.

j_gene	d_gene	v_gene	len	abundance	CDR3nt	CDR3aa
TRBJ1-5	NA	TRBV5-6	12	NA	TGTGCCAGCAGCTTGGGACGTCAGCCCCAGCATTTT	CASSLGRQPQHF
TRBJ1-4	NA	TRBV7-9	13	NA	TGTGCCAGCAGCTTGGGGACTTTCGAAAAACTGTTTTTT	CASSLGTFEKLFF
TRBJ2-3	NA	TRBV6-5	14	once	TGTGCCAGCAGTTACGACGAAGTCGCAGATACGCAGTATTTT	CASSYDEVADTQYF
TRBJ2-1	NA	TRBV6-5	14	NA	TGTGCCAGCAGGGCCTTGGGAGGATACAATGAGCAGTTCTTC	CASRALGGYNEQFF
TRBJ2-5	NA	TRBV29-1	13	NA	TGCAGCGTTGAACTCACGTACCAAGAGACCCAGTACTTC	CSVELTYQETQYF
TRBJ2-7	TRBD2	TRBV9	15	NA	TGTGCCAGCAGCGTGACTAGCGGGGAAAGCGACGAGCAGTACTTC	CASSVTSGESDEQYF
TRBJ2-7	TRBD1	TRBV19	14	NA	TGTGCCAGTAGTACCACCGGGACAGCCTACGAGCAGTACTTC	CASSTTGTAYEQYF
TRBJ2-1	NA	TRBV7-6	13	NA	TGTGCCAGCAGCCCTGTGCCGGGAAATGAGCAGTTCTTC	CASSPVPGNEQFF
TRBJ1-5	NA	TRBV5-1	13	NA	TGCGCCAGCAGCTTCGAGGGGAATCAGCCCCAGCATTTT	CASSFEGNQPQHF
TRBJ1-5	NA	TRBV10-3	12	NA	TGTGCCATGGGCAGGGGAGATCAGCCCCAGCATTTT	CAMGRGDQPQHF
TRBJ2-7	TRBD2	TRBV5-1	16	NA	TGCGCCAGCAGCGCCGGACTAGCGGGAGCTCCCTACGAGCAGTACTTC	CASSAGLAGAPYEQYF
TRBJ1-5	NA	TRBV4-1	15	few	TGCGCCAGCAGCCAAGAATTGTCAGGCGCCAAGCCCCAGCATTTT	CASSQELSGAKPQHF
TRBJ2-2	TRBD2	TRBV10-3	15	NA	TGTGCCATCAGTGACCCGGGACTAGCGACCGGGGAGCTGTTTTTT	CAISDPGLATGELFF